The 26 T cell receptor beta chains reported below all come from one sample, sequenced in a study of blood T cells in healthy people across ages. Sample-barcoded 5' priming and a J-beta primer mix drove a second PCR of 7 to 11 cycles. TCRdb processed the 5' RACE reads anew with MiXCR; each CDR3 protein has one entry. Here the sample spans roughly 2 million distinct CDR3 sequences, roughly 52% being singletons. The material sequenced was blood. These receptors originate from a woman in her forties in good health.

This clonotype was observed a handful of times. CDR3 residues: CASSLALVGTGRSIASETQYF. CDR3 in DNA: TGTGCCAGCAGCTTAGCGCTCGTGGGGACAGGGCGCTCGATCGCTTCGGAGACCCAGTACTTC. The chain joins TRBV7-2 to TRBJ2-5; the match to TRBD1 covers 9 bases. The germline gives CDR1 SGHTA, CDR2 FQGNSA. This CDR3 has 21 residues. The V and J ends lost 0 bases and 5 bases, in that order; junction bases with no gene match: 22.

This clonotype was found once. This sequence joins TRBV6-5 and TRBJ2-1; no reliable D call. V was shortened by 5 bases and J by 8 bases, with 10 bases between the two germline ends. This CDR3 has 12 residues. Germline V gene data show CDR1 as MNHEY and CDR2 as SVGAGI. The CDR3 nucleotides are TGTGCCAGCAGTGACTGGTTCTATGAGCAGTTCTTC. The encoded protein is CASSDWFYEQFF.

J is TRBJ2-5 and V is TRBV7-2; D not certain. V shed 5 bases and J shed 5 bases, with 15 bases lying between them. Germline-derived CDR1 and CDR2 are SGHTA and FQGNSA. The CDR3 is 14 residues long. For the CDR3, the DNA is TGTGCCAGCAGCGTACAGACTGCAGAGGAGACCCAGTACTTC. Translation: CASSVQTAEETQYF. The full variable domain, in which reference TRBV7-2 and TRBJ2-5 provide the parts outside the CDR3, is GAGVSQSPSNKVTEKGKDVELRCDPISGHTALYWYRQSLGQGLEFLIYFQGNSAPDKSGLPSDRFSAERTGGSVSTLTIQRTQQEDSAVYLCASSVQTAEETQYFGPGTRLLVL.

The CDR3 loop is CASIPGRGPQGYTF. In nucleotides, the CDR3 is TGTGCCAGCATTCCTGGCAGGGGGCCCCAAGGCTACACCTTC. The chain couples TRBV28 to TRBJ1-2, with 8 bases fitting TRBD1. The CDR3 is made up of 14 amino acids. The junction had 12 bases not matched to a gene; V was cut back by 7 bases and J by 8 bases. Germline CDR1 and CDR2: MDHEN and SYDVKM.

This clonotype appeared a few times. This sequence joins TRBV10-3 and TRBJ2-5; no clear D gene. Germline V CDR1 and CDR2: ENHRY, SYGVKD. V was clipped by 0 bases and J by 5 bases, with 7 bases between them. This CDR3 has 13 residues. CDR3 nucleotide sequence: TGTGCCATCAGTGAGTCTGGGGTCGAGACCCAGTACTTC. Its protein is CAISESGVETQYF.

This chain connects TRBV7-2 to TRBJ2-7, with TRBD1 identical over 11 bases. The V segment lost 7 bases and the J segment 4 bases; nucleotides outside the gene matches: 9. Per germline, CDR1 SGHTA and CDR2 FQGNSA. This CDR3 region has 15 residues. The CDR3 sequence is CASNPWTGGEYEQYF. CDR3 coding DNA: TGTGCCAGCAACCCCTGGACAGGGGGCGAGTACGAGCAGTACTTC. Based on the CDR3 plus reference TRBV7-2 and TRBJ2-7, the full variable domain is GAGVSQSPSNKVTEKGKDVELRCDPISGHTALYWYRQSLGQGLEFLIYFQGNSAPDKSGLPSDRFSAERTGGSVSTLTIQRTQQEDSAVYLCASNPWTGGEYEQYFGPGTRLTVT.

The chain couples TRBV2 to TRBJ2-7; D is perhaps TRBD2 (6 bases). V was clipped by 3 bases and J by 10 bases, with 25 bases between them. The germline CDR1 and CDR2 sequences are SNHLY and FYNNEI. The CDR3 is 16 residues long. In nucleotides, the CDR3 is TGTGCCAGCAGTGACCCCGCGGGGAACGATCGAGCGAAACAGTACTTC. Protein sequence: CASSDPAGNDRAKQYF.

This rearrangement joins TRBV2 to TRBJ2-3, with a tentative D call TRBD1 (5 bases). The V gene's germline CDR1 is SNHLY and CDR2 FYNNEI. The V end lost 5 bases, the J end lost 13 bases, and 16 bases lay between the germline ends. The CDR3 runs 12 residues. The DNA for the CDR3 is TGTGCCAGCAGTTTACAGGTGGGATCCAAGTATTTT. Translation: CASSLQVGSKYF.

Comments on this clonotype: A read error may account for a junction end that differs from germline. The CDR3 sequence: CSGEETTGARAFF. Here the CDR3 DNA reads TGCAGCGGTGAAGAAACAACAGGGGCGCGAGCTTTCTTT. V usage is TRBV29-1 and J usage is TRBJ1-1; TRBD1 matches 7 bases. This CDR3 spans 13 amino acids. Per the germline V gene, CDR1 is SQVTM and CDR2 is ANQGSEA.

This clonotype turned up a few times. CDR3 loop: CASSKGLRLSGANVLTF. CDR3 nucleotides: TGTGCCAGCTCTAAGGGTCTCAGGCTCTCTGGGGCCAACGTCCTGACTTTC. The rearrangement links TRBV12-3 or TRBV12-4 to TRBJ2-6, with D hard to call. V gave up 8 bases and J gave up 0 bases, with 17 bases separating them. CDR3 length equals 17 residues.

A few counts support this clonotype. This chain links TRBV20-1 with TRBJ1-2, with 8 bases that match TRBD1. The CDR3 runs to 15 residues. Per germline, CDR1 DFQATT and CDR2 SNEGSKA (reference sequence). After removal of 3 bases from V and 6 bases from J, the junction contained 12 bases not matched to a gene. Written as DNA, the CDR3 is TGCAGTGCTAGTCCCTCGGACAGGGTGGAACATGGCTACACCTTC. Translated, it gives CSASPSDRVEHGYTF.

This clonotype was picked up a small number of times. The J gene is TRBJ2-1, the V gene TRBV7-9; a weak D match, TRBD2 (6 bases). The CDR3 totals 17 residues. Germline lookup yields CDR1 SEHNR and CDR2 FQNEAQ (reference sequence). V was pared by 5 bases and J by 0 bases, with 17 bases between. CDR3 amino acids: CASSPTSYPSSYNEQFF. CDR3 nucleotides: TGTGCCAGCAGCCCTACTAGCTATCCGAGCTCCTACAATGAGCAGTTCTTC.

This chain links TRBV20-1 with TRBJ2-5; 11 bases agree with TRBD2. Germline V gene sequence: CDR1 DFQATT, CDR2 SNEGSKA (reference sequence). V shed 3 bases, J shed 1 base, and the junction held 7 bases outside the gene matches. This CDR3 region has 16 residues. The CDR3 is CSASPPSGGLQETQYF. The CDR3, as DNA: TGCAGTGCTAGCCCGCCTAGCGGGGGGCTCCAAGAGACCCAGTACTTC.

This chain links TRBV4-2 with TRBJ2-7; TRBD2 agrees at 10 bases. This CDR3 has 13 residues. J was trimmed by 8 bases and V by 3 bases; bases with no gene match: 4. Germline V lookup: CDR1 LGHNA, CDR2 YNFKEQ. CDR3 DNA: TGTGCCAGCAGCCAGTTACTAGCGGGGAAGCAGTACTTC. Its translation is CASSQLLAGKQYF.

The chain couples TRBV29-1 to TRBJ2-1; D gene ambiguous. CDR3 length equals 15 residues. Germline assignment: CDR1 SQVTM and CDR2 ANQGSEA. The V end lost 4 bases, the J end lost 1 base, and 14 bases lay between the germline ends. In DNA form, the CDR3 reads TGCAGCGTTGTTAACCCCCGAGAGTCCTACAATGAGCAGTTCTTC. Protein product: CSVVNPRESYNEQFF.

This chain connects TRBV20-1 to TRBJ2-7; 11 bases fit TRBD2. Germline CDR1 and CDR2: DFQATT and SNEGSKA (reference sequence). The ends lost 3 bases at V and 6 bases at J; junction bases unmatched: 4. The CDR3 runs 13 residues. The CDR3 bases are TGCAGTGCTAGTGGCGGGACTAGCGGCGAGCAGTACTTC. Protein sequence: CSASGGTSGEQYF.

This clonotype was found once. This rearrangement joins TRBV20-1 to TRBJ2-1, with 9 bases fitting TRBD2. The CDR3 sequence is 16 residues long. The trim removed 6 bases at V and 6 bases at J, leaving 15 bases unmatched. Germline V lookup: CDR1 DFQATT, CDR2 SNEGSKA (reference sequence). The CDR3 DNA follows: TGCAGTGCAGGTAGCGGGGGCCTAAGCCTTTCCAATGAGCAGTTCTTC. It codes for CSAGSGGLSLSNEQFF.

The chain couples TRBV6-5 to TRBJ1-1, with D possibly matching TRBD1 (6 bases). Trimming removed 7 bases from V and 2 bases from J, with 14 bases in between. CDR1 is MNHEY and CDR2 is SVGAGI in the germline V gene. CDR3 size: 14 residues. The DNA of the CDR3 is TGTGCCAGCACCCTAGGGACAAAAAACACTGAAGCTTTCTTT. Protein product: CASTLGTKNTEAFF.

The chain joins TRBV18 to TRBJ2-1, with a tentative D call TRBD1 (5 bases). The germline CDR1 and CDR2 sequences are KGHSH and LQKENI. Trimming cost V 1 base and J 7 bases, with 20 bases left between them. The CDR3 has 17 amino acids. CDR3 DNA: TGTGCCAGCTCACCACTGTTCGGTCCGACAGCTCAAAATGAGCAGTTCTTC. It is translated as CASSPLFGPTAQNEQFF.

As to this clonotype: One end of the junction is discordant with germline, which a read error may explain. The chain combines TRBV5-1 with TRBJ2-1; 15 bases agree with TRBD2. Germline assignment: CDR1 SGHRS and CDR2 YFSETQ. The length of the CDR3 is 19 residues. CDR3 coding DNA: TGCGCCAGCAGCTTCCCCGGGACTAGCGGGGGGAGCTCCAACAATGAGCAGTTCTTC. It is translated as CASSFPGTSGGSSNNEQFF.

This clonotype turned up a few times. The genes are TRBV20-1 and TRBJ2-1; 12 nucleotides align to TRBD2. Per the germline V gene, CDR1 is DFQATT and CDR2 is SNEGSKA (reference sequence). After removal of 5 bases from V and 8 bases from J, the junction contained 4 bases not matched to a gene. The CDR3 sequence is 13 residues long. CDR3: CSAPSGGAYEQFF. CDR3 bases: TGCAGTGCTCCTAGCGGGGGGGCCTATGAGCAGTTCTTC.

The chain uses TRBV19 and TRBJ1-6, with TRBD1 matching over 8 bases. Per the germline V gene, CDR1 is LNHDA and CDR2 is SQIVND (reference sequence). Trimming at V came to 9 bases and at J to 9 bases, leaving 4 bases not matched to a gene. The length of the CDR3 is 12 residues. CDR3 loop: CASRTGSSPLHF. DNA for the CDR3: TGTGCCAGCCGGACAGGGAGTTCACCCCTCCACTTT.

The CDR3 sequence is CASSSGPGGAYNEQFF. The CDR3 DNA is TGTGCCAGCAGCTCTGGACCGGGGGGGGCCTACAATGAGCAGTTCTTC. The chain recombines TRBV5-5 with TRBJ2-1, with TRBD2 matching 8 bases. Germline V gene data show CDR1 as SGHKS and CDR2 as YYEKEE (reference sequence). The V and J ends lost 3 bases and 2 bases, in that order; junction bases with no gene match: 7. CDR3 size: 16 residues.

The chain has TRBV6-1 and TRBJ2-1; D is ambiguous. This CDR3 is built from 11 residues. Germline-derived CDR1 and CDR2 are MNHNS and SASEGT. Trimming shortened V by 7 bases and J by 4 bases, and 5 bases separated the two germline ends. The CDR3 protein is CASIVYNEQFF. In DNA, the CDR3 is TGTGCCAGCATCGTATACAATGAGCAGTTCTTC.

This clonotype was counted between two and nine times. The V call is TRBV14, the J call TRBJ2-1; 7 bases align to TRBD1. Trimming at V came to 3 bases and at J to 9 bases, leaving 11 bases not matched to a gene. Germline-derived CDR1 and CDR2 are SGHDN and FVKESK. This CDR3 spans 15 amino acids. This chain's CDR3 is CASSHYQGVTGEQFF. CDR3 DNA: TGTGCCAGCAGCCACTACCAGGGGGTGACGGGTGAGCAGTTCTTC.

In this sample, this clonotype turned up once. This chain links TRBV10-3 with TRBJ1-5; D ambiguous. Germline-derived CDR1 and CDR2 are ENHRY and SYGVKD. V lost 3 bases to trimming and J lost 7 bases, with 7 bases between them. CDR3 size: 12 residues. The CDR3 bases are TGTGCCATCAGTGATGGGGAACAGCCCCAGCATTTT. Translated, it gives CAISDGEQPQHF.